The 32 T cell receptor beta chains below come from one sample, sequenced in a study of blood T cell repertoires in COVID-19. Data came from immunoSEQ multiplex PCR; TCRdb stores just in-frame clones and leaves some out. Here the sample spans more than 250,000 clones, around 80% being singletons. Sequences were obtained from PBMCs or T cells enriched from blood (not recorded which). These receptors all stem from a man in his forties who had been exposed to COVID-19.

This clone occurred once. The chain couples TRBV6-5 to TRBJ2-1; D remains ambiguous. Trimming took 6 bases from V and 6 from J, leaving 12 bases between them. This CDR3 has 13 residues. The germline CDR1 and CDR2 sequences are MNHEY and SVGAGI. CDR3: CASRNAGFNEQFF. The CDR3 bases are TGTGCCAGCAGGAACGCCGGGTTCAATGAGCAGTTCTTC.

This clone was found a few times. The chain combines TRBV14 with TRBJ1-6; the match to TRBD1 covers 7 bases. The trim removed 3 bases at V and 5 bases at J, leaving 4 bases unmatched. CDR3 size: 15 residues. Germline CDR1 SGHDN, CDR2 FVKESK. DNA for the CDR3: TGTGCCAGCAGCCACCTGACAGGGAATAATTCACCCCTCCACTTT. This sequence encodes CASSHLTGNNSPLHF.

This chain links TRBV18 with TRBJ2-7, with a tentative D call TRBD1 (6 bases). The CDR3 has 15 amino acids. V shed 3 bases and J shed 1 base, with 13 bases lying between them. The germline gives CDR1 KGHSH, CDR2 LQKENI. The CDR3 spells CASSPNREPSYEQYF. The CDR3 nucleotides read TGTGCCAGCTCACCGAACAGGGAGCCTTCCTACGAGCAGTACTTC.

V and J are TRBV10-3 and TRBJ2-7; D is ambiguous. The germline V and J ends were trimmed by 5 bases and 3 bases, with 11 bases remaining between them. The CDR3 has 13 residues. Germline V gene lookup returns CDR1 ENHRY and CDR2 SYGVKD. CDR3 nucleotide sequence: TGTGCCATCAGTCGAGAGGTGGGCTACGAGCAGTACTTC. This translates into CAISREVGYEQYF.

The chain carries TRBV12-3 or TRBV12-4 and TRBJ2-7; possibly TRBD1 for D (6 bases). Between the trimmed V and J ends, which lost 2 bases and 7 bases, there was a span of 12 bases. The CDR3 sequence is 13 residues long. The CDR3 bases are TGTGCCAGCAGTTTACGCTGGGGGCAAGAGCAGTACTTC. Translating it yields CASSLRWGQEQYF.

The V and J genes are TRBV7-2 and TRBJ1-4, with TRBD1 matching over 9 bases. The CDR3 extends over 13 amino acids. After removal of 4 bases from V and 11 bases from J, the junction contained 5 bases not matched to a gene. Germline V gene lookup returns CDR1 SGHTA and CDR2 FQGNSA. The CDR3, as DNA: TGTGCCAGCAGCTCGGGACAGGGTGCGAAACTGTTTTTT. Translation gives CASSSGQGAKLFF.

CDR3 sequence reads: CASSEVQNNSPLHF. DNA for the CDR3: TGCGCCAGCAGTGAAGTCCAGAATAATTCACCCCTCCACTTT. This chain connects TRBV10-1 to TRBJ1-6, with D unresolved. CDR3 length: 14 residues. V lost 3 bases to trimming and J lost 5 bases, with 8 bases between them. Germline V gives CDR1 WNHNN, CDR2 SYGVQD (reference sequence).

This clone has at least ten counts. The chain couples TRBV6-1 to TRBJ1-6, with D hard to call. Trimming removed 1 base from V and 10 bases from J, with 14 bases in between. CDR3 size: 15 residues. The germline V gene encodes CDR1 MNHNS and CDR2 SASEGT. The CDR3 DNA follows: TGTGCCAGCAGTGAAGGTTCAGCAGGCACCTCACCCCTCCACTTT. It encodes CASSEGSAGTSPLHF.

The chain combines TRBV2 with TRBJ1-1; TRBD1 agrees at 9 bases. The CDR3 spans 15 residues. Germline CDR1 reads SNHLY; CDR2 reads FYNNEI. Trimming cost V 6 bases and J 5 bases; bases outside gene matches: 10. The CDR3 here is CASRNRDRVGTEAFF. CDR3 in DNA: TGTGCCAGCAGGAACCGGGACAGGGTAGGTACTGAAGCTTTCTTT.

The table lists this clone with a few counts. Here the CDR3 reads CASSLGSGAPNYGYTF. The CDR3 DNA reads TGTGCCAGCAGCTTAGGTTCTGGGGCTCCTAACTATGGCTACACCTTC. The genes are TRBV7-9 and TRBJ1-2, with D possibly matching TRBD1 (5 bases). The V end was cut by 1 base, the J end by 0 bases, with 12 bases between. The germline gives CDR1 SEHNR, CDR2 FQNEAQ (reference sequence). This CDR3 has 16 residues.

The chain employs TRBV7-9 and TRBJ2-3; weak D call: TRBD2 (6 bases). CDR1 is SEHNR, CDR2 FQNEAQ, per germline (reference sequence). The length of the CDR3 is 14 residues. V lost 5 bases and J lost 0, with 9 bases in between. CDR3: CASSRGVSTDTQYF. CDR3 sequence (DNA): TGTGCCAGCAGCCGCGGGGTGAGCACAGATACGCAGTATTTT.

This clone was counted between two and nine times. The chain joins TRBV13 to TRBJ2-7, with TRBD1 as a possible D gene (6 bases). The CDR3 runs 14 residues. V was trimmed by 3 bases and J by 2 bases, leaving 11 bases between them. From germline, CDR1 is PRHDT and CDR2 FYEKMQ (reference sequence). The CDR3 protein is CASSFSGATYEQYF. The DNA for the CDR3 is TGTGCCAGCAGCTTTTCAGGGGCGACCTACGAGCAGTACTTC. Looking up the rest from reference TRBV13 and TRBJ2-7 gives the full variable domain: AAGVIQSPRHLIKEKRETATLKCYPIPRHDTVYWYQQGPGQDPQFLISFYEKMQSDKGSIPDRFSAQQFSDYHSELNMSSLELGDSALYFCASSFSGATYEQYFGPGTRLTVT.

J is TRBJ2-1 and V is TRBV5-3; 9 positions match TRBD1. TRBV5-3 falls under the ORF class, with uncertain function. J lost 5 bases, V lost 5 bases, and 5 bases had no gene match. The CDR3 has 14 amino acids. CDR3 in amino acids: CARSSGTGNNEQFF. CDR3 coding DNA: TGTGCCAGAAGTTCCGGGACAGGGAACAATGAGCAGTTCTTC.

This chain connects TRBV7-9 to TRBJ2-3, with TRBD1 as a possible D gene (6 bases). V lost 5 bases and J lost 5, with 8 bases in between. From germline, CDR1 is SEHNR and CDR2 FQNEAQ (reference sequence). The CDR3 is made up of 12 amino acids. The CDR3 loop reads CASSPRGDTQYF. The CDR3 nucleotides are TGTGCCAGCAGCCCCAGGGGAGATACGCAGTATTTT.

V is TRBV5-1 and J is TRBJ1-5; 9 bases map to TRBD1. The trim removed 4 bases at V and 5 bases at J, leaving 7 bases unmatched. The CDR3 covers 15 residues. CDR1 is SGHRS and CDR2 is YFSETQ in the germline V gene. The CDR3 here is CASSPEQGAHQPQHF. DNA for the CDR3: TGCGCCAGCAGCCCGGAACAGGGGGCTCATCAGCCCCAGCATTTT.

The CDR3 nucleotides read TGTGCCAGCTCACCAGGGCTCGTAGACCCCTCCTACGAGCAGTACTTC. It specifies CASSPGLVDPSYEQYF. The chain is built from TRBV18 and TRBJ2-7; D call uncertain. CDR1 is KGHSH, CDR2 LQKENI, per germline. V lost 2 bases, J lost 0 bases, and 14 bases lay in between. The CDR3 is made up of 16 amino acids.

The chain recombines TRBV4-1 with TRBJ2-3; possibly TRBD1 for D (6 bases). From germline, CDR1 is MGHRA and CDR2 YSYEKL. The CDR3 extends over 14 amino acids. The germline V and J ends were trimmed by 1 base and 6 bases, with 11 bases remaining between them. This CDR3 is CASSQGPGEDTQYF. The CDR3 bases are TGCGCCAGCAGCCAAGGTCCAGGGGAGGATACGCAGTATTTT.

This rearrangement joins TRBV6-5 to TRBJ2-7, with a weak D call TRBD1 (6 bases). Germline values: CDR1 MNHEY, CDR2 SVGAGI. The V gene lost 6 bases and the J gene lost 6 bases, with 12 bases spanning the gap. The CDR3 spans 12 residues. The CDR3 coding sequence is TGTGCCAGCAGCTCACAGGGTGGCGAGCAGTACTTC. Translated: CASSSQGGEQYF.

This rearrangement joins TRBV7-3 to TRBJ2-1, with 14 bases matching TRBD2. The CDR3 covers 15 residues. V lost 6 bases and J lost 10; bases outside the gene matches: 8. Germline values: CDR1 SGHTA, CDR2 FQGTGA. Written as DNA, the CDR3 is TGTGCCAGCAGGACCGGGACTAGCGGGAGAGGAGAGCAGTTCTTC. As protein: CASRTGTSGRGEQFF.

The V and J genes are TRBV30 and TRBJ2-7; 11 bases align to TRBD1. The CDR3 is 13 amino acids. The ends lost 8 bases at V and 6 bases at J; junction bases unmatched: 9. The germline V gene encodes CDR1 GTSNPN and CDR2 SVGIG (reference sequence). The CDR3, as DNA: TGTGCCCGGTTATGGACAGGGGGCGGCGAGCAGTACTTC. Protein product: CARLWTGGGEQYF.

This chain uses TRBV6-1 with TRBJ1-2, with unresolved D. The ends were cut back, 2 bases at V and 5 bases at J, with 9 bases in the middle. The germline gives CDR1 MNHNS, CDR2 SASEGT. The CDR3 sequence is 13 residues long. Written as DNA, the CDR3 is TGTGCCAGCAGTGAAATCGCGGTTTATGGCTACACCTTC. It yields the protein CASSEIAVYGYTF.

The V call is TRBV7-2, the J call TRBJ1-3; possibly TRBD1 for D (5 bases). This CDR3 contains 15 residues. The germline V gene has CDR1 SGHTA and CDR2 FQGNSA. V was pared by 1 base and J by 0 bases, with 7 bases between. CDR3 DNA: TGTGCCAGCAGCTTAGTAACAGGCTCTGGAAACACCATATATTTT. It is translated as CASSLVTGSGNTIYF.

The CDR3 spells CASSEGEFSPLHF. DNA of the CDR3: TGTGCCAGCAGTGAAGGGGAGTTTTCACCCCTCCACTTT. The chain recombines TRBV6-1 with TRBJ1-6; D is uncertain. V gave up 1 base and J gave up 9 bases, with 7 bases separating them. This CDR3 region has 13 residues. Germline loops: CDR1 MNHNS, CDR2 SASEGT.

The genes are TRBV18 and TRBJ2-1, with TRBD2 matching over 9 bases. Germline V gene lookup returns CDR1 KGHSH and CDR2 LQKENI. J gave up 8 bases and V 2 bases, and 7 bases lay outside the gene matches. The CDR3 is 15 amino acids. In DNA form, the CDR3 reads TGTGCCAGCTCACCAACGGCGGGAGGGCCCTATGAGCAGTTCTTC. Its translation: CASSPTAGGPYEQFF.

V gene TRBV5-1 combines with J gene TRBJ2-1; 12 nucleotides agree with TRBD2. This CDR3 has 19 amino acids. CDR1 is SGHRS, CDR2 YFSETQ, per germline. Trimming took 4 bases from V and 2 from J; bases not matched to a gene: 13. CDR3 in DNA: TGCGCCAGCAGCACCTCAGGACTAGCGGGGCACGTAACCTACAATGAGCAGTTCTTC. Translated, it gives CASSTSGLAGHVTYNEQFF.

This clone was seen more than once but under ten times. The chain employs TRBV10-1 and TRBJ1-1, with D maybe TRBD1 (6 bases). The CDR3 runs to 13 residues. The germline V gene has CDR1 WNHNN and CDR2 SYGVQD (reference sequence). V was pared by 7 bases and J by 3 bases, with 12 bases between. This chain's CDR3 is CASMGSGDTEAFF. The CDR3 nucleotides are TGCGCCAGCATGGGATCAGGGGACACTGAAGCTTTCTTT.

The chain is built from TRBV19 and TRBJ1-1; D call uncertain. The germline V gene has CDR1 LNHDA and CDR2 SQIVND (reference sequence). V gave up 4 bases and J gave up 7 bases, with 13 bases separating them. The CDR3 has 13 residues. The CDR3 nucleotides read TGTGCCAGTAGTAGCCGGGAAGGCGGTGAAGCTTTCTTT. It codes for CASSSREGGEAFF.

This clone was observed a single time. The chain joins TRBV27 to TRBJ1-5; D unclear. Looked up from germline, CDR1 is MNHEY and CDR2 is SMNVEV (reference sequence). CDR3 length equals 11 residues. For the CDR3, the DNA is TGTGCAGCGGGATGGGGTCAGCCCCAGCATTTT. This sequence encodes CAAGWGQPQHF.

The chain uses TRBV5-4 and TRBJ2-5; D gene unclear. This CDR3 comprises 12 residues. CDR1 and CDR2 from the germline V gene are SGHNT and YYREEE (reference sequence). V lost 0 bases and J lost 5, with 5 bases in between. The CDR3 reads CASSLARETQYF. The CDR3 bases are TGTGCCAGCAGCTTGGCTCGGGAGACCCAGTACTTC.

J is TRBJ1-6 and V is TRBV15; no clear D gene. V was trimmed by 3 bases and J by 7 bases, leaving 13 bases between them. This CDR3 is 15 amino acids long. CDR1 is LNHNV, CDR2 YYDKDF, per germline (reference sequence). Here the CDR3 DNA reads TGTGCCACCAGCAGGGATCCGCGGCCAAATTCACCCCTCCACTTT. Amino acid sequence: CATSRDPRPNSPLHF.

Only a few counts were recorded for this clone. The chain links TRBV18 to TRBJ1-5; a possible D gene is TRBD1 (5 bases). The CDR3 is 13 residues long. Trimming removed 2 bases from V and 7 bases from J, with 9 bases in between. CDR1 is KGHSH, CDR2 LQKENI, per germline. In DNA form, the CDR3 reads TGTGCCAGCTCACCATCAGGGCCCCAGCCCCAGCATTTT. This sequence encodes CASSPSGPQPQHF.

This chain uses TRBV27 with TRBJ2-7; D is unresolved. There are 12 residues in the CDR3. Trimming shortened V by 6 bases and J by 6 bases, and 12 bases separated the two germline ends. CDR1 MNHEY and CDR2 SMNVEV come from the germline V gene (reference sequence). The CDR3: CASRDSPGEQYF. The DNA for the CDR3 is TGTGCCAGCAGAGACTCTCCCGGCGAGCAGTACTTC.